This TCR beta chain appears in the sequencing data of a study of STAT5B mutations in CD4+ large granular lymphocyte leukemia. Study-wide points: CD4-sorted patient repertoires seemed more clonal than healthy CD4+ repertoires. 8/27 top patient clones versus 2/35 control clones were TRBV06-family.

Libraries were prepared by immunoSEQ multiplex PCR; TCRdb keeps only in-frame clonotypes and omits some of them. The repertoire consists of about 33,000 clones, with roughly 72% occurring once and the leading ten covering roughly 0.29%. This clone has only a few counts. No antigen is known for it. Per the germline V gene, CDR1 is GTSNPN and CDR2 is SVGIG (reference sequence). The V end lost 0 bases, the J end lost 5 bases, and 7 bases lay between the germline ends. There are 12 residues in the CDR3. The receptor was isolated from a human donor in good health. The chain joins TRBV30 to TRBJ2-5, with D possibly being TRBD2 (6 bases). The sequencing input was CD4+ T cells from blood buffy coats. CDR3 amino acids: CAWSVGGETQYF. In nucleotides, the CDR3 is TGTGCCTGGAGTGTCGGGGGTGAGACCCAGTACTTC.